The text below deals with one T cell receptor beta chain. Its target is not known. Data came from immunoSEQ multiplex PCR; TCRdb stores just in-frame clones and leaves some out. The sample holds tens of thousands of clones, less than 75% seen once. This sample stems from a study of PD-1 blockade in classical Hodgkin lymphoma. CDR1 and CDR2 (germline): SEHNR, FQNEAQ (reference sequence). This CDR3 is built from 17 residues. The germline V and J ends were trimmed by 4 bases and 6 bases, with 24 bases remaining between them. Time point of the sample: cycle 4 day 1 (C4D1), after 5 to 7 weeks of nivolumab. Every patient experienced relapse after autologous stem cell transplantation, and brentuximab vedotin exposure varied. The study, taken as a whole, reports: Before treatment, TCR diversity in newly diagnosed patients was reportedly lower than in healthy donors. It was among complete responders that baseline diversity resembled that of newly diagnosed patients. By C4D1, diversity of CD4+ TCRs had risen significantly, whereas that of CD8+ TCRs had not.

The gene calls are TRBV7-9 and TRBJ1-2, with D maybe TRBD1 (5 bases). The sequence derives from a human donor with classical Hodgkin lymphoma. The source was peripheral blood mononuclear cells (PBMCs), collected before the fourth cycle of nivolumab. Here the CDR3 reads CASSSGSVGDLTHGYTF. CDR3 DNA: TGTGCCAGCAGCTCTGGATCCGTAGGGGACCTCACTCATGGCTACACCTTC.